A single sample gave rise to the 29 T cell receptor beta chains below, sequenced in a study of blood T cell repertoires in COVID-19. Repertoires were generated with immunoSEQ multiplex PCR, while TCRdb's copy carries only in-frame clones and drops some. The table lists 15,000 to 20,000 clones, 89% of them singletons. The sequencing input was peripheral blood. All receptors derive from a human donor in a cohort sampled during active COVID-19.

The CDR3 DNA follows: TGTGCCACCCGGACCGGAGCGGGAACCACAGATACGCAGTATTTT. As protein: CATRTGAGTTDTQYF. The rearrangement joins TRBV5-4 to TRBJ2-3, with TRBD2 identical over 7 bases. Germline-derived CDR1 and CDR2 are SGHNT and YYREEE (reference sequence). V was pared by 9 bases and J by 2 bases, with 12 bases of the junction left unmatched. This CDR3 has 15 residues.

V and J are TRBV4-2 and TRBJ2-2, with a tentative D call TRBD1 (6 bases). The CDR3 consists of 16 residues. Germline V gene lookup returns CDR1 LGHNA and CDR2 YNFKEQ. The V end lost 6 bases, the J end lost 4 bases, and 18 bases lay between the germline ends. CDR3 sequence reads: CASRLLPGQSTGELFF. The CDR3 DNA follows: TGTGCCAGCAGACTTCTACCGGGACAATCCACCGGGGAGCTGTTTTTT.

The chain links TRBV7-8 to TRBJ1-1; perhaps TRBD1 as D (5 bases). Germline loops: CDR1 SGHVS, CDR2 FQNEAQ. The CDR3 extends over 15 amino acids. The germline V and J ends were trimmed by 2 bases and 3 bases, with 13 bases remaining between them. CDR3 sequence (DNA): TGTGCCAGCAGCTTAATTCAGGGTCGCGACACTGAAGCTTTCTTT. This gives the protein CASSLIQGRDTEAFF. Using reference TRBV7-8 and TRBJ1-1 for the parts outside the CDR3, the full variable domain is GAGVSQSPRYKVAKRGQDVALRCDPISGHVSLFWYQQALGQGPEFLTYFQNEAQLDKSGLPSDRFFAERPEGSVSTLKIQRTQQEDSAVYLCASSLIQGRDTEAFFGQGTRLTVV.

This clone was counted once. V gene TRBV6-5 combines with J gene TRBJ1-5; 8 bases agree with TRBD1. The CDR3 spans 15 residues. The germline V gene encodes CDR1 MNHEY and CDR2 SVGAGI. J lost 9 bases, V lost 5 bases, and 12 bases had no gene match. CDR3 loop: CASSRGQGSGGPQHF. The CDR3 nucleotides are TGTGCCAGCAGTCGAGGACAGGGCTCAGGGGGGCCCCAGCATTTT.

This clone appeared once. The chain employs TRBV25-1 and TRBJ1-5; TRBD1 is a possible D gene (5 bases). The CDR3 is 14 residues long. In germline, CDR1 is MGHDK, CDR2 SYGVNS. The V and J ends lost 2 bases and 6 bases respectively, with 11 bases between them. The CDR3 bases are TGTGCCAGCAGTGAAGGGCAGGGAGGTCAGCCCCAGCATTTT. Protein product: CASSEGQGGQPQHF.

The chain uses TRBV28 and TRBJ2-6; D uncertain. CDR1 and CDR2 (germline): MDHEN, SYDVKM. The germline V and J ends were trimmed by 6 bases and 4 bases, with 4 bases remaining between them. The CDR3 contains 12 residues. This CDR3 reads CASRAGANVLTF. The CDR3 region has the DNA TGTGCCAGCAGGGCCGGGGCCAACGTCCTGACTTTC.

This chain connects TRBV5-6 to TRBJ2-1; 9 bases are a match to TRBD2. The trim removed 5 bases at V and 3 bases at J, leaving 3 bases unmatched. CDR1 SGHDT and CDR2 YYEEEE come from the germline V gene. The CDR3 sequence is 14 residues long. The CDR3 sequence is CASRWREGYNEQFF. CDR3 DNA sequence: TGTGCCAGCAGGTGGCGGGAGGGCTACAATGAGCAGTTCTTC.

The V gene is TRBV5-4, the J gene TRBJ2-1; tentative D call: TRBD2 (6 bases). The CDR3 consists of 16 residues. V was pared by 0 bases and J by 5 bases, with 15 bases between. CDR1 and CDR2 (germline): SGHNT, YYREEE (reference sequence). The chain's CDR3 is CASSLGGTLGNNEQFF. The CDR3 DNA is TGTGCCAGCAGCTTGGGCGGGACTTTGGGGAACAATGAGCAGTTCTTC. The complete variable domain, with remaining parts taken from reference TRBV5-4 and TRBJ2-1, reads ETGVTQSPTHLIKTRGQQVTLRCSSQSGHNTVSWYQQALGQGPQFIFQYYREEENGRGNFPPRFSGLQFPNYSSELNVNALELDDSALYLCASSLGGTLGNNEQFFGPGTRLTVL.

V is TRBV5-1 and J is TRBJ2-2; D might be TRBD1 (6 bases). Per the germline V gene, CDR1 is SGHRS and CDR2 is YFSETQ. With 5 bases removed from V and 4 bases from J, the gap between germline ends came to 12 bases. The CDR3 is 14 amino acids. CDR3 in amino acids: CASSRAGATGELFF. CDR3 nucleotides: TGCGCCAGCAGTCGGGCAGGGGCCACCGGGGAGCTGTTTTTT.

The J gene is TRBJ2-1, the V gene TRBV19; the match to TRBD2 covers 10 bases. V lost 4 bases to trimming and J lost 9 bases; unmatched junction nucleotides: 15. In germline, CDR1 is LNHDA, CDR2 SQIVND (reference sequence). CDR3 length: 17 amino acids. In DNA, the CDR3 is TGTGCCAGTAGTACCCGCCGAAGCGGGAGGGCCGGGGGTGAGCAGTTCTTC. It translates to CASSTRRSGRAGGEQFF.

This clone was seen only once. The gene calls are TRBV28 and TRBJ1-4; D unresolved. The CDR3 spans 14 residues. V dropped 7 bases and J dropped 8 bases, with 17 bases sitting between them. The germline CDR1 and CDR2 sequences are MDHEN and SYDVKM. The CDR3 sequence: CASTRGEVGEKLFF. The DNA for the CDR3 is TGTGCCAGCACTCGAGGTGAGGTTGGCGAAAAACTGTTTTTT.

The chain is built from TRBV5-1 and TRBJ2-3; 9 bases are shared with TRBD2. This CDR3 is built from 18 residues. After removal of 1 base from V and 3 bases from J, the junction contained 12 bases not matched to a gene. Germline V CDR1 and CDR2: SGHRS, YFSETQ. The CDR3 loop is CASSLHRSSGSATDTQYF. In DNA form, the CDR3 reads TGCGCCAGCAGCTTGCATCGTAGTAGCGGGAGTGCTACAGATACGCAGTATTTT.

The CDR3 is CASSLTGEGTDTQYF. CDR3 nucleotides: TGTGCCAGCAGTTTGACGGGAGAAGGCACAGATACGCAGTATTTT. This sequence joins TRBV28 and TRBJ2-3, with D maybe TRBD2 (6 bases). The V and J ends lost 3 bases and 1 base respectively, with 11 bases between them. This CDR3 is built from 15 residues. Germline CDR1 and CDR2: MDHEN and SYDVKM.

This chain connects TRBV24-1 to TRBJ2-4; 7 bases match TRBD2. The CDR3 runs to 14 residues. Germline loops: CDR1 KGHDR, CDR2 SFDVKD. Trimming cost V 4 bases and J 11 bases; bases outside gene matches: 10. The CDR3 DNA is TGTGCCACCAGTGACCCAGGACTAGACAGCGTTCAGTACTTC. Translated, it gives CATSDPGLDSVQYF.

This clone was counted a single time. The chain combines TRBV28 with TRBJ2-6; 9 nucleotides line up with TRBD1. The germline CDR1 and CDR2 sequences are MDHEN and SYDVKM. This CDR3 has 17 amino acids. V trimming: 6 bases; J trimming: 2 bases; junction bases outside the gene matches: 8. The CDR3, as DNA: TGTGCCAGCAGCCTCGGGACAGGGTTCCCTGGGGCCAACGTCCTGACTTTC. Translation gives CASSLGTGFPGANVLTF.

The CDR3 coding sequence is TGTGCCAGCAGTGAGGACAGGGTGGTCACTGAAGCTTTCTTT. Protein sequence: CASSEDRVVTEAFF. V is TRBV2 and J is TRBJ1-1, with TRBD1 matching 8 bases. The CDR3 loop spans 14 amino acids. Per germline, CDR1 SNHLY and CDR2 FYNNEI. The J segment lost 4 bases and the V segment lost 3 bases, leaving 4 bases of the junction unmatched.

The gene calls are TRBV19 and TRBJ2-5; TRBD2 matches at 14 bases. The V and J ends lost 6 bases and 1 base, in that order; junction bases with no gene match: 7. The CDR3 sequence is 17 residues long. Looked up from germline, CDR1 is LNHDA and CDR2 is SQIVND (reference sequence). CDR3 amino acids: CASSRGLAGGLQETQYF. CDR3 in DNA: TGTGCCAGTAGCCGCGGACTAGCGGGAGGCCTCCAAGAGACCCAGTACTTC.

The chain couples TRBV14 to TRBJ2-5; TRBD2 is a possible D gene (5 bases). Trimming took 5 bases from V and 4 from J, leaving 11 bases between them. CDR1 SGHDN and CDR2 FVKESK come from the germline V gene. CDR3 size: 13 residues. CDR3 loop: CASSVREGETQYF. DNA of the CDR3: TGTGCCAGCAGCGTGAGAGAGGGAGAGACCCAGTACTTC.

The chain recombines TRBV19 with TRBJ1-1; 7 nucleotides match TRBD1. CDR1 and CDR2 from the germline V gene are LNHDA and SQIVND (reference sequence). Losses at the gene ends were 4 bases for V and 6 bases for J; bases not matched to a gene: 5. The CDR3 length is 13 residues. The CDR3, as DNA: TGTGCCAGTAGTAAGAACAGGGGAGCTGAAGCTTTCTTT. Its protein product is CASSKNRGAEAFF.

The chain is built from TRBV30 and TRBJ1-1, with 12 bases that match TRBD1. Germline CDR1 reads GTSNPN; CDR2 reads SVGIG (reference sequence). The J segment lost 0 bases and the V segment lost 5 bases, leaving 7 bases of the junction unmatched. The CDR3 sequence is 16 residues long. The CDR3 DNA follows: TGTGCCTGGGGGGACAGGGGGCTTCGAATGAACACTGAAGCTTTCTTT. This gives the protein CAWGDRGLRMNTEAFF.

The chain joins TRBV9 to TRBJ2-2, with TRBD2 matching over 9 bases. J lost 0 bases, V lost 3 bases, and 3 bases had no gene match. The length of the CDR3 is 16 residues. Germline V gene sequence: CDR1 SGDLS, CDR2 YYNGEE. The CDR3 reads CASSARLAANTGELFF. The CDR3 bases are TGTGCCAGCAGCGCCAGACTAGCGGCGAACACCGGGGAGCTGTTTTTT.

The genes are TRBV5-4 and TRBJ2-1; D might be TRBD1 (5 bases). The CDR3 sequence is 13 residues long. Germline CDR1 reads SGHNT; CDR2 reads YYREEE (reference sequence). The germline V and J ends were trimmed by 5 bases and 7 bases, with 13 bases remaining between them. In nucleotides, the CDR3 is TGTGCCAGCAGAGTAGGGGCGCGGAATGAGCAGTTCTTC. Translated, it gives CASRVGARNEQFF.

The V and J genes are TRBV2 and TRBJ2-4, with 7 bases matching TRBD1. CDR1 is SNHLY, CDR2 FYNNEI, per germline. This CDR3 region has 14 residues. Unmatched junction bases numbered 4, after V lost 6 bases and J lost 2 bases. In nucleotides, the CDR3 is TGTGCCAGCAGCGCGACAGGGACCAAAAACATTCAGTACTTC. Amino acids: CASSATGTKNIQYF. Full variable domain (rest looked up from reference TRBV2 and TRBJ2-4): EPEVTQTPSHQVTQMGQEVILRCVPISNHLYFYWYRQILGQKVEFLVSFYNNEISEKSEIFDDQFSVERPDGSNFTLKIRSTKLEDSAMYFCASSATGTKNIQYFGAGTRLSVL.

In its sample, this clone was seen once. The CDR3 protein is CASSLAVAPQETQYF. The CDR3 nucleotides read TGTGCCAGCAGCTTGGCAGTAGCGCCCCAAGAGACCCAGTACTTC. The chain combines TRBV5-5 with TRBJ2-5; a weak D match, TRBD2 (5 bases). Looked up from germline, CDR1 is SGHKS and CDR2 is YYEKEE (reference sequence). This CDR3 region has 15 residues. V lost 0 bases to trimming and J lost 1 base, with 10 bases between them.

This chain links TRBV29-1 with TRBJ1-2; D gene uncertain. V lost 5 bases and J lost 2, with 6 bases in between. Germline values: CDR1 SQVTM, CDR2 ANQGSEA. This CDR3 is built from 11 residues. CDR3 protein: CSVNTNYGYTF. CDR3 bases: TGCAGCGTTAACACCAACTATGGCTACACCTTC.

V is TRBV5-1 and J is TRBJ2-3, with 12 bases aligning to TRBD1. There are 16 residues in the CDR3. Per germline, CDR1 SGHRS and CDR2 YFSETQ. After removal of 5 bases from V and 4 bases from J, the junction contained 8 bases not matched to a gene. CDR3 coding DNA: TGCGCCAGCAGTCACCCGGGACAGGGGGCATCAGATACGCAGTATTTT. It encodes CASSHPGQGASDTQYF.

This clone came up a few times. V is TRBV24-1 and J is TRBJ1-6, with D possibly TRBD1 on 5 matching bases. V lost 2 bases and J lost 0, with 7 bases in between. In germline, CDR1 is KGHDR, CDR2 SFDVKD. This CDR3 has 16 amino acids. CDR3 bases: TGTGCCACCAGTGATTGGAGGGGCTCCTATAATTCACCCCTCCACTTT. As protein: CATSDWRGSYNSPLHF.

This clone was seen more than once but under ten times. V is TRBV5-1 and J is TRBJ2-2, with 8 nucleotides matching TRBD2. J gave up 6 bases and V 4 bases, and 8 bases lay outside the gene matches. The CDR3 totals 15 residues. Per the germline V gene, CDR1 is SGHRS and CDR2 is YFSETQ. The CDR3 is CASSPGGLEAGELFF. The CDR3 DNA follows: TGCGCCAGCAGCCCTGGGGGACTAGAAGCCGGGGAGCTGTTTTTT.

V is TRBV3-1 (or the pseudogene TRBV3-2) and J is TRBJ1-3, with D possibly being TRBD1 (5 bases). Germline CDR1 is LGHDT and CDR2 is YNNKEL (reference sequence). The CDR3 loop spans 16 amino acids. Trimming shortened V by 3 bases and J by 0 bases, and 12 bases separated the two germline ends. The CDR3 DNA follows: TGTGCCAGCAGCCACCTGCGGGGCGTCTCTGGAAACACCATATATTTT. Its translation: CASSHLRGVSGNTIYF.